Listed below are T cell receptor beta chains from one sample, sequenced in a study of T-cell memory formation after mild COVID-19. TCRdb analysed the 5' RACE reads with MiXCR anew, one entry per CDR3 protein. This table has tens of thousands of distinct CDR3 sequences, more than 13% appearing once. The sample taken for sequencing was PBMCs or a T cell subset sorted from them (not recorded which). Source of these receptors: a man younger than 35 who had mild COVID-19 (a few samples of this study predate the infection). Cell type and time point are not known. Both conserved end residues are part of each CDR3. The D gene is left open where the match is weak. Rows may omit the clone size; those that give it use once, few, many or a size class.

D	length	V	J	size	DNA	CDR3
TRBD1	15	TRBV15	TRBJ1-1	few	TGTGCCACCAGCTTCCTCGGACAGGGGAACACTGAAGCTTTCTTT	CATSFLGQGNTEAFF
TRBD2	15	TRBV4-1	TRBJ2-5	-	TGCGCCAGCAGCCAAGAAACTAGCGGGCAAGAGACCCAGTACTTC	CASSQETSGQETQYF
-	12	TRBV29-1	TRBJ1-1	-	TGCAGCGATTACCGGGGGAACACTGAAGCTTTCTTT	CSDYRGNTEAFF
-	16	TRBV20-1	TRBJ1-5	few	TGCAGTGCTAGAGATTGGACGGGGGAGTACAATCAGCCCCAGCATTTT	CSARDWTGEYNQPQHF
TRBD1	15	TRBV7-2	TRBJ1-1	-	TGTGCCAGCAGCGGCGACAGGGGGAGCGGCACTGAAGCTTTCTTT	CASSGDRGSGTEAFF
-	12	TRBV20-1	TRBJ1-2	few	TGCTCCACTAAGGGGGGGCGGCATGGCTACACCTTC	CSTKGGRHGYTF
-	12	TRBV12-5	TRBJ1-1	-	TGTGCTAGTGGTTTCCCTCAGATAGAAGCTTTCTTT	CASGFPQIEAFF
-	15	TRBV12-3/TRBV12-4	TRBJ1-5	-	TGTGCCAGCAGTTTAAGGACTGCTAGCAATCAGCCCCAGCATTTT	CASSLRTASNQPQHF
-	15	TRBV4-3	TRBJ1-1	-	TGCGCCAGCAGCCAAGATGACAGCAGGTACACTGAAGCTTTCTTT	CASSQDDSRYTEAFF
-	16	TRBV20-1	TRBJ1-5	-	TGCAGTGCTAGCGACCTCAGGGAAGGGGTGGGAGGGCCCCAGCATTTT	CSASDLREGVGGPQHF
-	12	TRBV20-1	TRBJ2-1	few	TGCAGTGCTAGATCGACAGGGAGGGAGCAGTTCTTC	CSARSTGREQFF
-	13	TRBV28	TRBJ1-2	few	TGTGCCAGCAGTACCTCTCAGCGCTATGGCTACACCTTC	CASSTSQRYGYTF
-	14	TRBV6-6	TRBJ2-4	few	TGTGCCAGCAGTTATTCGCCGACGTTGGACATTCAGTACTTC	CASSYSPTLDIQYF
-	15	TRBV4-3	TRBJ1-5	-	TGCGCCAGCAGCCAAGATAGGGCGGGTTTTCAGCCCCAGCATTTT	CASSQDRAGFQPQHF
TRBD2	16	TRBV3-1	TRBJ2-5	-	TGTGCCAGCAGCCACATTAGCGGGGGGGCCGAAGAGACCCAGTACTTC	CASSHISGGAEETQYF
TRBD1	12	TRBV6-6	TRBJ1-2	few	TGTGCCAGCACACAGGGGCTCTATGGCTACACCTTC	CASTQGLYGYTF
TRBD2	17	TRBV27	TRBJ2-7	few	TGTGCCAGCAGTTTATTAGGGGAGCGGGGGAGCTCCTACGAGCAGTACTTC	CASSLLGERGSSYEQYF
-	13	TRBV6-2/TRBV6-3	TRBJ2-1	-	TGTGCCAGCAGCTCCACGGGTAGGAGTGAGCAGTTCTTC	CASSSTGRSEQFF
-	13	TRBV20-1	TRBJ1-4	-	TGCAGTGCTGAAAGGGGTCACGGTGAAAAACTGTTTTTT	CSAERGHGEKLFF
TRBD1	13	TRBV7-2	TRBJ2-3	-	TGTGCCAGCAGCTCTAGGGGACAGATGGCGCAGTATTTT	CASSSRGQMAQYF
-	16	TRBV5-8	TRBJ2-4	-	TGTGCCAGCAGCCCCCTGGGGCACGGGAGCAAAAACATTCAGTACTTC	CASSPLGHGSKNIQYF
TRBD2	14	TRBV7-9	TRBJ2-1	-	TGTGCCAGCAGCCTAGCGGGGGGGCCCCGGGAGCAGTTCTTC	CASSLAGGPREQFF
-	13	TRBV2	TRBJ1-4	-	TGTGCCAGAAGACAGGCAACTAATGAAAAACTGTTTTTT	CARRQATNEKLFF
-	14	TRBV7-2	TRBJ1-2	few	TGTGCCAGCAGCTTAGATCTTACGAACTATGGCTACACCTTC	CASSLDLTNYGYTF
-	14	TRBV4-1	TRBJ1-4	few	TGCGCCAGCAGCCCCCAGGAAGCTAATGAAAAACTGTTTTTT	CASSPQEANEKLFF
-	12	TRBV25-1	TRBJ2-6	-	TGTGCCAGCAGTCCCGGGGCCAACGTCCTGACTTTC	CASSPGANVLTF
-	13	TRBV19	TRBJ1-1	few	TGTGCCAGTAGTATGACTTCGGGTTACGAAGCTTTCTTT	CASSMTSGYEAFF
TRBD1	14	TRBV30	TRBJ1-1	few	TGTGCCTGGCATGGACAGGGGGGTTACACTGAAGCTTTCTTT	CAWHGQGGYTEAFF
-	14	TRBV12-3/TRBV12-4	TRBJ2-3	few	TGTGCCAGCACCCTAGCGCTTAGGTCAGATACGCAGTATTTT	CASTLALRSDTQYF
TRBD2	15	TRBV4-1	TRBJ2-3	few	TGCGCCAGCAGCCACACTAGCGGGGGAACAGATACGCAGTATTTT	CASSHTSGGTDTQYF
-	14	TRBV21-1	TRBJ2-7	-	TGTGCCAGCAACCGGACAGGGTGTCTTGCCGAGCAGTACTTC	CASNRTGCLAEQYF
TRBD1	16	TRBV5-6	TRBJ2-2	few	TGTGCCAGCAGCCCGGTGGACAGGGCGAACACCGGGGAGCTGTTTTTT	CASSPVDRANTGELFF
TRBD2	14	TRBV10-3	TRBJ2-3	-	TGTGCCATCTCAGCGGGGCCAAACACAGATACGCAGTATTTT	CAISAGPNTDTQYF
TRBD2	15	TRBV19	TRBJ2-3	-	TGTGCCAGTAGCGTAGCGGGGGGGTACACAGATACGCAGTATTTT	CASSVAGGYTDTQYF
-	14	TRBV10-3	TRBJ2-3	-	TGTGCCATCGATGTTACGGGGCGCGCAGATACGCAGTATTTT	CAIDVTGRADTQYF
TRBD1	13	TRBV12-3/TRBV12-4	TRBJ1-5	many	TGTGCCAGCAGAGGACAGGGCGCCCAGCCCCAGCATTTT	CASRGQGAQPQHF
-	15	TRBV4-3	TRBJ2-1	few	TGCGCCAGCAGCCAAGATGGAGCTTGGGGGGATGAGCAGTTCTTC	CASSQDGAWGDEQFF
-	14	TRBV4-3	TRBJ1-3	-	TGCGCCAGCAGCGAGTGGGCGGATTCCAACACCATATATTTT	CASSEWADSNTIYF
-	15	TRBV29-1	TRBJ2-1	few	TGCAGCGTTGGGGGCGGGACAGATTTATTCAATGAGCAGTTCTTC	CSVGGGTDLFNEQFF
TRBD2	14	TRBV4-1	TRBJ2-7	few	TGCGCCAGCAGCCAAGCTGGGGGGGCCTACGAGCAGTACTTC	CASSQAGGAYEQYF
-	15	TRBV19	TRBJ1-1	few	TGTGCCAGTAGTCTAACCGGGCGACAGTCCACTGAAGCTTTCTTT	CASSLTGRQSTEAFF
-	16	TRBV7-9	TRBJ2-3	-	TGTGCCAGCAGCCAACCGACTGTGACTAGCACAGATACGCAGTATTTT	CASSQPTVTSTDTQYF
-	16	TRBV4-1	TRBJ2-5	many	TGCGCCAGCAGCCAAGTTGGTACAGGGAGGCAAGAGACCCAGTACTTC	CASSQVGTGRQETQYF
TRBD2	15	TRBV29-1	TRBJ2-5	-	TGCAGCGTTGCGACTAGCGGGGGGGCCCAAGAGACCCAGTACTTC	CSVATSGGAQETQYF
-	10	TRBV12-3/TRBV12-4	TRBJ2-1	many	TGTGCCAGTGGGCCGGGTGAGCAGTTCTTC	CASGPGEQFF
-	17	TRBV4-1	TRBJ1-4	few	TGCGCCAGCAGCCACCCTGGGGGAAGAGCAACTAATGAAAAACTGTTTTTT	CASSHPGGRATNEKLFF
-	14	TRBV20-1	TRBJ1-6	-	TGCAGTGCTAGTTCCAGGGCGGATAATTCACCCCTCCACTTT	CSASSRADNSPLHF
-	14	TRBV6-2/TRBV6-3	TRBJ1-2	few	TGTGCCAGCACCAGTGGGGGCTTCGGCTATGGCTACACCTTC	CASTSGGFGYGYTF
-	17	TRBV25-1	TRBJ2-1	few	TGTGCCAGCAGTGGCCGAGGTGGCTCCGCGGGTTACAATGAGCAGTTCTTC	CASSGRGGSAGYNEQFF
-	13	TRBV6-6	TRBJ1-5	few	TGTGCCAGCACCCACAGGGTGGATCAGCCCCAGCATTTT	CASTHRVDQPQHF
-	15	TRBV6-6	TRBJ2-1	few	TGTGCCAGCAGTCGAGACAGGGACTTCTACAATGAGCAGTTCTTC	CASSRDRDFYNEQFF
TRBD1	19	TRBV20-1	TRBJ2-5	many	TGCAGTGCTAGAGACAAAGGAGTTTGGGACAGGGGAGTAGGAGAGACCCAGTACTTC	CSARDKGVWDRGVGETQYF
TRBD1	13	TRBV7-9	TRBJ1-1	few	TGTGCCAGCTCCGCGACAGGGAGGACTGAAGCTTTCTTT	CASSATGRTEAFF
-	11	TRBV12-3/TRBV12-4	TRBJ1-1	many	TGTGCCAGCAGCTGGGGGGTCGAAGCTTTCTTT	CASSWGVEAFF
-	12	TRBV6-1	TRBJ1-1	few	TGTGCCAGCAGTGTACCAGGTGCTGAAGCTTTCTTT	CASSVPGAEAFF